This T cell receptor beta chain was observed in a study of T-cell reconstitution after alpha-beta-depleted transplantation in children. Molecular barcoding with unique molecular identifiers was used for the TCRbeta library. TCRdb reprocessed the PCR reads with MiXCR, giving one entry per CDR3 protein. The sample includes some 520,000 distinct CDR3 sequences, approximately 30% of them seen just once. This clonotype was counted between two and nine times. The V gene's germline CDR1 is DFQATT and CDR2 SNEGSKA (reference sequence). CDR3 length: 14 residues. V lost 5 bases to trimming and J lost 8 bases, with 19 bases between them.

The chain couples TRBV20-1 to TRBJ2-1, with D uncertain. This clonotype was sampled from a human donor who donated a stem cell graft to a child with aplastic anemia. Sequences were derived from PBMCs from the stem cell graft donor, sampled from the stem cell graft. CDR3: CSAQLAYGADEQFF. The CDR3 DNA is TGCAGTGCTCAATTAGCTTACGGTGCCGATGAGCAGTTCTTC.